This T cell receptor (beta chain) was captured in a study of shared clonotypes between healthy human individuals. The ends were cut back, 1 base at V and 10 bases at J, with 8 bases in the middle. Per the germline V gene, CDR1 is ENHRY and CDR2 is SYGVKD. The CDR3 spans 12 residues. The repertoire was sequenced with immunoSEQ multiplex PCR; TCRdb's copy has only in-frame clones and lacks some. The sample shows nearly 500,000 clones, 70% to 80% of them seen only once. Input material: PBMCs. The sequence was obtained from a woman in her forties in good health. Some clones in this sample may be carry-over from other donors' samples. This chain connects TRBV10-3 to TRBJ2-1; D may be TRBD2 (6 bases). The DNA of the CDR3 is TGTGCCATCAGTGAGTGGGGGGAGGAGCAGTTCTTC. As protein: CAISEWGEEQFF.